The 22 T cell receptor beta chains in this list originate from one sample, sequenced in a study of human T cells and chemical hapten exposure. MiXCR was run by TCRdb on the RACE reads, yielding one entry per CDR3 protein. The sample lists 75,000 to 95,000 distinct CDR3 sequences; about 10% were seen once. Time point denoted: patch test 1, 2 weeks after DPC sensitization. The sample's treatment: therapeutic diphenylcyclopropenone sensitization with weekly scalp DPC. Sequencing used whole blood, obtained in connection with sensitization to the hapten diphenylcyclopropenone (DPC). The receptors come from a woman aged 55-69 years with alopecia areata. Some clones in this sample may be carry-over from other donors' samples.

This clonotype was counted many times. The V and J genes are TRBV29-1 and TRBJ1-5; D unresolved. Germline assignment: CDR1 SQVTM and CDR2 ANQGSEA. The CDR3 runs to 12 residues. Trimming removed 7 bases at V and 5 bases at J, with 12 bases between. The CDR3 region is CSAGEQYQPQHF. CDR3 coding DNA: TGCAGCGCCGGGGAGCAATATCAGCCCCAGCATTTT.

This clonotype was seen many times. The chain carries TRBV14 and TRBJ2-6; D gene ambiguous. The CDR3 totals 17 residues. V shed 1 base and J shed 0 bases, with 10 bases lying between them. Germline V gives CDR1 SGHDN, CDR2 FVKESK. The CDR3 sequence: CASSQGVTRSGANVLTF. The CDR3 DNA is TGTGCCAGCAGCCAAGGGGTCACTCGCTCTGGGGCCAACGTCCTGACTTTC.

This clonotype showed up just a few times. The rearrangement joins TRBV18 to TRBJ2-7; D is perhaps TRBD1 or TRBD2 (6 bases each). Trimming cost V 9 bases and J 2 bases, with 14 bases left between them. CDR3 length: 13 residues. The germline V gene encodes CDR1 KGHSH and CDR2 LQKENI. CDR3 sequence (DNA): TGTGCCAGTGGGGGGACAAATGCCTACGAGCAGTACTTC. The encoded protein is CASGGTNAYEQYF.

The chain is built from TRBV20-1 and TRBJ2-3; D might be TRBD1 (5 bases). The germline V gene has CDR1 DFQATT and CDR2 SNEGSKA (reference sequence). This CDR3 comprises 12 residues. V dropped 2 bases and J dropped 6 bases, with 9 bases sitting between them. The CDR3 region is CSARLRGDTQYF. In DNA form, the CDR3 reads TGCAGTGCTAGATTAAGGGGCGATACGCAGTATTTT.

This clonotype was counted ten times or more. The V and J genes are TRBV7-8 and TRBJ1-2; 7 bases align to TRBD1. Germline loops: CDR1 SGHVS, CDR2 FQNEAQ. V trimming: 5 bases; J trimming: 8 bases; junction bases outside the gene matches: 11. The CDR3 totals 14 residues. The DNA for the CDR3 is TGTGCCAGCAGCAGGGACAGATACGGACCCGGCTACACCTTC. It is translated as CASSRDRYGPGYTF.

This clonotype was detected ten times or more. The chain joins TRBV18 to TRBJ1-1, with TRBD1 identical over 10 bases. The CDR3 is 15 amino acids. With V trimmed by 4 bases and J by 6 bases, 8 bases remained unmatched. Germline V lookup: CDR1 KGHSH, CDR2 LQKENI. The CDR3 loop reads CASSRRDRGVPEAFF. The CDR3 nucleotides read TGTGCCAGCTCACGGAGGGACAGGGGTGTTCCTGAAGCTTTCTTT.

This clonotype was seen more than once but under ten times. The rearrangement uses TRBV7-3 and TRBJ1-1, with 7 nucleotides matching TRBD1. The germline V gene encodes CDR1 SGHTA and CDR2 FQGTGA. CDR3 size: 16 residues. V lost 0 bases and J lost 5; bases outside the gene matches: 9. CDR3 sequence: CASSLTPGQAGTEAFF. Written as DNA, the CDR3 is TGTGCCAGCAGCTTAACTCCTGGACAGGCCGGGACTGAAGCTTTCTTT.

This clonotype has a handful of counts. The chain links TRBV19 to TRBJ1-2, with D possibly matching TRBD1 (5 bases). The germline V gene encodes CDR1 LNHDA and CDR2 SQIVND (reference sequence). V gave up 5 bases and J gave up 8 bases, with 21 bases separating them. CDR3 size: 15 residues. CDR3: CASSPVEGNNLGYTF. The CDR3 region has the DNA TGTGCCAGTAGTCCTGTGGAGGGGAATAATTTGGGCTACACCTTC.

The V and J genes are TRBV12-3 or TRBV12-4 and TRBJ1-1; 7 bases fit TRBD1. The CDR3 is 14 residues long. V trimming: 6 bases; J trimming: 4 bases; junction bases outside the gene matches: 8. The CDR3 reads CASRPLTGATEAFF. As DNA, the CDR3 is TGTGCCAGCAGACCCTTAACAGGGGCCACTGAAGCTTTCTTT.

Many counts were recorded for this clonotype. CDR3 amino acids: CAWSRSPGQGFFETQYF. The CDR3 DNA reads TGTGCCTGGAGTCGCTCTCCGGGACAGGGGTTTTTCGAGACCCAGTACTTC. J is TRBJ2-5 and V is TRBV30; 10 bases are a match to TRBD1. The V and J ends lost 2 bases and 5 bases, in that order; junction bases with no gene match: 14. The germline gives CDR1 GTSNPN, CDR2 SVGIG (reference sequence). The CDR3 has 17 residues. Supplemented by reference TRBV30 and TRBJ2-5, the full variable domain reads SQTIHQWPATLVQPVGSPLSLECTVEGTSNPNLYWYRQAAGRGLQLLFYSVGIGQISSEVPQNLSASRPQDRQFILSSKKLLLSDSGFYLCAWSRSPGQGFFETQYFGPGTRLLVL.

The chain employs TRBV5-5 and TRBJ2-7; possible D gene TRBD1, 5 bases. Germline assignment: CDR1 SGHKS and CDR2 YYEKEE (reference sequence). V shed 4 bases and J shed 0 bases, with 11 bases lying between them. The CDR3 sequence is 14 residues long. The CDR3 protein is CASSRGDSSYEQYF. CDR3 DNA sequence: TGTGCCAGCAGCCGAGGAGACAGCTCCTACGAGCAGTACTTC.

This clonotype was found many times. This chain joins TRBV27 and TRBJ2-3; tentative D call: TRBD2 (6 bases). Germline V gene data show CDR1 as MNHEY and CDR2 as SMNVEV (reference sequence). The length of the CDR3 is 12 residues. The V and J ends lost 3 bases and 7 bases respectively, with 8 bases between them. The CDR3 DNA reads as TGTGCCAGCAGTTTGGGCGGGAATACGCAGTATTTT. This encodes CASSLGGNTQYF.

This clonotype showed up many times. The rearrangement joins TRBV9 to TRBJ1-1, with a weak D call TRBD1 (5 bases). V dropped 4 bases and J dropped 6 bases, with 16 bases sitting between them. The length of the CDR3 is 14 residues. CDR1 is SGDLS, CDR2 YYNGEE, per germline. The CDR3 coding sequence is TGTGCCAGCAGCACCCGGGGCGTGGCAGCTGAAGCTTTCTTT. Protein: CASSTRGVAAEAFF.

The chain combines TRBV6-2 or TRBV6-3 with TRBJ2-2; TRBD2 agrees at 8 bases. The CDR3 contains 16 residues. Trimming took 5 bases from V and 0 from J; bases not matched to a gene: 5. Germline CDR1 and CDR2: MNHEY and SVGEGT. CDR3: CASSPLAAANTGELFF. CDR3 in DNA: TGTGCCAGCAGTCCACTAGCGGCCGCGAACACCGGGGAGCTGTTTTTT.

V usage is TRBV29-1 and J usage is TRBJ2-1; maybe TRBD1 (6 bases). Germline lookup yields CDR1 SQVTM and CDR2 ANQGSEA. This CDR3 has 13 amino acids. Trimming took off 3 bases at V and 7 bases at J, with 13 bases between the two ends. The CDR3 is CSVERGQGNEQFF. The CDR3 DNA reads as TGCAGCGTTGAGAGAGGGCAGGGGAATGAGCAGTTCTTC.

This clonotype has ten or more counts. This chain connects TRBV20-1 to TRBJ2-4; D gene unclear. V was shortened by 1 base and J by 6 bases, with 10 bases between the two germline ends. CDR1 and CDR2 (germline): DFQATT, SNEGSKA (reference sequence). The CDR3 is 13 residues long. The CDR3 is CSARGAAGNIQYF. The CDR3 DNA sequence: TGCAGTGCTAGAGGGGCTGCCGGAAACATTCAGTACTTC.

This clonotype showed up just a few times. The chain employs TRBV19 and TRBJ2-2, with 11 bases fitting TRBD1. V shed 10 bases and J 3 bases; nucleotides not matched to a gene: 7. Germline V gene data show CDR1 as LNHDA and CDR2 as SQIVND (reference sequence). The CDR3 runs to 15 residues. The CDR3 DNA reads as TGTGCCACCCGGGACAGGGGGGATTACACCGGGGAGCTGTTTTTT. This codes for CATRDRGDYTGELFF. Full variable domain (remainder filled in from reference TRBV19 and TRBJ2-2): DGGITQSPKYLFRKEGQNVTLSCEQNLNHDAMYWYRQDPGQGLRLIYYSQIVNDFQKGDIAEGYSVSREKKESFPLTVTSAQKNPTAFYLCATRDRGDYTGELFFGEGSRLTVL.

This clonotype was counted ten times or more. The genes are TRBV6-9 and TRBJ2-3; D gene unclear. This CDR3 has 10 residues. CDR1 is MNHGY, CDR2 SVAAGI, per germline. The V gene lost 9 bases and the J gene lost 5 bases, with 6 bases spanning the gap. The CDR3 region has the DNA TGTGCCAGTAAGAGAGATACGCAGTATTTT. It yields the protein CASKRDTQYF.

At least ten counts were recorded for this clonotype. This sequence joins TRBV18 and TRBJ1-3; no reliable D call. The length of the CDR3 is 17 residues. Trimming cost V 6 bases and J 0 bases, with 18 bases left between them. In germline, CDR1 is KGHSH, CDR2 LQKENI. For the CDR3, the DNA is TGTGCCAGCTCTCAAAGCGGCGGGAGGTCCTCTGGAAACACCATATATTTT. This translates into CASSQSGGRSSGNTIYF.

The chain links TRBV7-8 to TRBJ2-7; 11 nucleotides agree with TRBD1. The CDR3 has 15 amino acids. Per the germline V gene, CDR1 is SGHVS and CDR2 is FQNEAQ. V trimming: 10 bases; J trimming: 3 bases; junction bases outside the gene matches: 11. As DNA, the CDR3 is TGTGCCACCCGAATCACCGGGACAGGGGGCTACGAGCAGTACTTC. Translation: CATRITGTGGYEQYF.

This clonotype was seen a handful of times. The gene calls are TRBV7-8 and TRBJ1-2; 12 positions match TRBD1. The CDR3 sequence is 17 residues long. Germline values: CDR1 SGHVS, CDR2 FQNEAQ. The V gene end was trimmed by 5 bases and the J gene end by 0 bases; junction bases not matched to a gene: 7. CDR3: CASSRDRGLLANYGYTF. The CDR3 DNA reads as TGTGCCAGCAGCCGGGACAGGGGGCTTTTAGCTAACTATGGCTACACCTTC.

The J gene is TRBJ1-2, the V gene TRBV25-1; possible D gene TRBD1, 6 bases. Trimming left V 5 bases short and J 2 bases short, with 12 bases between. The CDR3 sequence is 14 residues long. Per germline, CDR1 MGHDK and CDR2 SYGVNS. The CDR3 nucleotides read TGTGCCAGCAGTCCAACAGGGATAAACTATGGCTACACCTTC. It translates to CASSPTGINYGYTF.